By sample fraction, the clone carrying this T cell receptor (beta chain) is hyperexpanded. Its antigen is unidentified. This sample is part of a study of OX40 agonist ivuxolimab in advanced cancers. About the research overall: Patients received ivuxolimab, an agonistic anti-OX40 (CD134) antibody. The study, taken as a whole, reports: Patients who responded partially at 0.1-3.0 mg/kg showed clonal expansion ranking among the lowest. Among T cells, CD8+ cells averaged more expanded clones than CD4+ cells.

The CDR3 extends over 13 amino acids. The J segment lost 5 bases and the V segment lost 8 bases, leaving 9 bases of the junction unmatched. Germline assignment: CDR1 MNHEY and CDR2 SMNVEV (reference sequence). Patients were excluded for autoimmune disease history or systemic immunosuppression. Repertoires were generated with immunoSEQ multiplex PCR, while TCRdb's copy carries only in-frame clones and drops some. The sample holds approximately 61,000 clones, roughly nine tenths seen once. The chain links TRBV27 to TRBJ2-7; 7 bases are shared with TRBD1. The TCR was taken from an adult with an advanced solid tumor such as melanoma, head and neck, liver or kidney cancer. The sequencing used CD4+ or CD8+ T cells sorted from blood, collected in a trial of the OX40 agonist ivuxolimab. The CDR3 region has the DNA TGTGCCAGCCGGACAGGCGCAACTAACGAGCAGTACTTC. Translated: CASRTGATNEQYF.